This TCR beta chain comes out of a study of early T cells in non-severe SARS-CoV-2 infection. Study-wide findings and caveats: Private and CD4 specificities were missed by VDJdb matching, skewed to anti-spike CD8.

Individual cDNA molecules received unique molecular identifiers. TCRdb reprocessed the 5' RACE reads via MiXCR and lists one record per CDR3 protein. Of some 96,000 distinct CDR3 sequences listed, 13% are singletons. V was trimmed by 2 bases and J by 2 bases, leaving 6 bases between them. The germline CDR1 and CDR2 sequences are MNHEY and SVGAGI. This CDR3 has 13 amino acids. This clonotype was found many times. Its antigen remains unknown. The sequenced material came from whole blood. This sequence originates from an adult who was a healthcare worker with PCR-confirmed SARS-CoV-2 infection or an uninfected control (not recorded which). V is TRBV6-5 and J is TRBJ1-1, with no clear D. The CDR3: CASSYGQNTEAFF. The CDR3, as DNA: TGTGCCAGCAGTTACGGGCAAAACACTGAAGCTTTCTTT.